These 15 T cell receptor beta chains originate from one sample sequenced in a study of molecular identifiers for immune sequencing clone quantification. TCRdb independently ran MiXCR on the PCR reads; one entry per CDR3 protein. The sample yields 400,000 to 600,000 distinct CDR3 sequences, over 20% seen once. The sequenced material came from naive CD8+ T cells from blood, with Jurkat cell RNA spiked in. This sample's subset: FACS-sorted CD8+CD4-CCR7+CD45RA+ naive T cells. The receptors derive from a human donor in good health. Some libraries in this study had Jurkat cell RNA spiked in.

The chain uses TRBV4-1 and TRBJ1-4; TRBD1 aligns across 11 bases. V shed 2 bases, J shed 5 bases, and the junction held 7 bases outside the gene matches. Germline CDR1 MGHRA, CDR2 YSYEKL. CDR3 length: 17 residues. CDR3 DNA sequence: TGCGCCAGCAGCCAACTGGGACAGGGGGTCCAGAATGAAAAACTGTTTTTT. This codes for CASSQLGQGVQNEKLFF.

The J gene is TRBJ2-7, the V gene TRBV30, with 7 bases that match TRBD1. Germline V gene lookup returns CDR1 GTSNPN and CDR2 SVGIG (reference sequence). The CDR3 totals 14 residues. Trimming removed 0 bases from V and 1 base from J; junction bases left unmatched: 3. The CDR3 reads CAWSVPGQSYEQYF. The CDR3, as DNA: TGTGCCTGGAGTGTACCGGGACAGTCCTACGAGCAGTACTTC.

The genes are TRBV30 and TRBJ2-5; 7 bases are shared with TRBD2. The CDR3 spans 14 residues. Germline CDR1 reads GTSNPN; CDR2 reads SVGIG (reference sequence). J gave up 1 base and V 4 bases, and 6 bases lay outside the gene matches. The DNA for the CDR3 is TGTGCCTGGACCCTAGCGGCGTTCCAAGAGACCCAGTACTTC. Translating it yields CAWTLAAFQETQYF.

This clonotype appeared many times. The gene calls are TRBV20-1 and TRBJ2-3; 7 nucleotides align to TRBD1. This CDR3 contains 13 residues. Germline V gene sequence: CDR1 DFQATT, CDR2 SNEGSKA (reference sequence). J gave up 2 bases and V 7 bases, and 6 bases lay outside the gene matches. The CDR3 sequence: CSVQGDPTDTQYF. The CDR3 DNA reads as TGCAGTGTTCAGGGGGACCCCACAGATACGCAGTATTTT.

The V call is TRBV9, the J call TRBJ2-6; D might be TRBD1 or TRBD2, each matching 5 bases. V was shortened by 2 bases and J by 0 bases, with 15 bases between the two germline ends. CDR3 size: 18 residues. The germline CDR1 and CDR2 sequences are SGDLS and YYNGEE. CDR3 DNA sequence: TGTGCCAGCAGCGTGGATTCTTGGGACCTCTCTGGGGCCAACGTCCTGACTTTC. Translated, it gives CASSVDSWDLSGANVLTF.

This clonotype has more than one count but fewer than ten. The gene calls are TRBV6-5 and TRBJ1-1, with 7 nucleotides matching TRBD1. Germline values: CDR1 MNHEY, CDR2 SVGAGI. Trimming took 5 bases from V and 8 from J; bases not matched to a gene: 5. The CDR3 loop spans 12 amino acids. CDR3 in amino acids: CASSKGTAEAFF. The CDR3 DNA reads TGTGCCAGCAGTAAAGGGACAGCAGAAGCTTTCTTT.

This clonotype has more than one count but fewer than ten. A junction boundary mismatches the germline segment, possibly from a read error. This chain's CDR3 is CASSFGVLAGFGHF. CDR3 DNA sequence: TGTGCCAGCAGTTTTGGAGTTCTAGCGGGTTTTGGGCATTTT. The genes are TRBV12-3 or TRBV12-4 and TRBJ2-3; TRBD2 matches 8 bases. The CDR3 has 14 amino acids.

The V gene is TRBV27, the J gene TRBJ2-7; D might be TRBD2 (6 bases). The germline V and J ends were trimmed by 8 bases and 0 bases, with 14 bases remaining between them. Per germline, CDR1 MNHEY and CDR2 SMNVEV (reference sequence). The length of the CDR3 is 14 residues. This chain's CDR3 is CASCPAGSSYEQYF. CDR3 bases: TGTGCCAGCTGTCCGGCGGGGAGCTCCTACGAGCAGTACTTC.

This clonotype was detected a few times. The chain uses TRBV20-1 and TRBJ2-7, with D perhaps being TRBD1 or TRBD2 (6 bases each). Trimming removed 6 bases from V and 1 base from J, with 13 bases in between. In germline, CDR1 is DFQATT, CDR2 SNEGSKA (reference sequence). The CDR3 is 13 amino acids. CDR3 residues: CSAITGRSYEQYF. The CDR3 nucleotides read TGCAGTGCCATAACAGGGAGGTCCTACGAGCAGTACTTC.

This clonotype was detected ten times or more. The rearrangement uses TRBV20-1 and TRBJ1-3, with 7 positions matching TRBD1. From germline, CDR1 is DFQATT and CDR2 SNEGSKA (reference sequence). J was trimmed by 1 base and V by 4 bases; bases with no gene match: 7. The CDR3 is 15 residues long. CDR3 bases: TGCAGTGCTATGTTACAGGGGAGGTCTGGAAACACCATATATTTT. Residues: CSAMLQGRSGNTIYF.

Regarding this clonotype: This sequence may be a read error, since a much larger clone differs from it by one base. The J gene is TRBJ2-7, the V gene TRBV6-5, with no clear D. Between the trimmed V and J ends, which lost 0 bases and 1 base, there was a span of 7 bases. CDR1 and CDR2 (germline): MNHEY, SVGAGI. This CDR3 comprises 14 residues. The CDR3 nucleotides read TGTGCCAGCAGTTACTCTCGGGCTTCCTACGAGCAGTACTTC. Its translation is CASSYSRASYEQYF.

The table lists this clonotype with many counts. This rearrangement joins TRBV20-1 to TRBJ2-5; TRBD1 matches 7 bases. Germline lookup yields CDR1 DFQATT and CDR2 SNEGSKA (reference sequence). This CDR3 has 14 residues. The V and J ends lost 5 bases and 0 bases, in that order; junction bases with no gene match: 6. CDR3 region: CSAAGDSHQETQYF. The CDR3 coding sequence is TGCAGTGCTGCAGGGGACAGCCACCAAGAGACCCAGTACTTC.

This clonotype was seen ten or more times. The chain joins TRBV7-8 to TRBJ1-1; TRBD1 might be the D (5 bases). CDR1 and CDR2 (germline): SGHVS, FQNEAQ. The CDR3 has 17 residues. Trimming removed 2 bases at V and 7 bases at J, with 23 bases between. CDR3 amino acids: CASSLLSGADALIEAFF. The CDR3 DNA follows: TGTGCCAGCAGCTTACTGTCCGGGGCCGACGCCCTCATTGAAGCTTTCTTT.

Worth noting for this clonotype: Possible read error: a much larger clone is one base away. The chain combines TRBV4-1 with TRBJ1-5; tentative D call: TRBD1 (5 bases). The CDR3 totals 16 residues. Germline CDR1 MGHRA, CDR2 YSYEKL. Trimming removed 1 base at V and 2 bases at J, with 12 bases between. Here the CDR3 reads CASSQVETVCNQPQHF. The DNA of the CDR3 is TGCGCCAGCAGCCAAGTTGAGACAGTCTGCAATCAGCCCCAGCATTTT.

This clonotype was seen ten or more times. The rearrangement joins TRBV7-9 to TRBJ1-1, with TRBD1 matching over 7 bases. V lost 6 bases, J lost 4 bases, and 2 bases stayed unmatched. The length of the CDR3 is 12 residues. The germline CDR1 and CDR2 sequences are SEHNR and FQNEAQ (reference sequence). The CDR3 spells CASRTGLTEAFF. CDR3 nucleotides: TGTGCCAGCAGGACAGGGCTCACTGAAGCTTTCTTT.